Below, one T cell receptor beta chain is given with its context. What it recognizes is unknown. The table came from immunoSEQ multiplex PCR; TCRdb's copy has only in-frame clones and leaves some out. Here the sample spans 150,000 to 200,000 clones, roughly nine tenths being singletons. This sample stems from a study of T cell responses to AZD1222 COVID-19 vaccine. As for the study in general: Second-dose intervals of approximately 4 or approximately 12 weeks were pooled. Findings of the study overall: Unmutated regions of variants are reportedly targeted by nearly half of spike-specific TCRs. Clonal diversity may have been underestimated, and the donors were mostly white British, with more females than males. Once two AZD1222 doses were given, Spike-specific TCR breadth and depth went up.

Germline CDR1 reads MDHEN; CDR2 reads SYDVKM. The CDR3 is made up of 11 amino acids. V lost 3 bases and J 11 bases, leaving 10 bases between the germline ends. This chain joins TRBV28 and TRBJ1-1, with D possibly being TRBD1 (5 bases). This specimen consisted of peripheral blood, obtained on day 0 of AZD1222 vaccination. This receptor was obtained from an adult in good health. This CDR3 is CASSFRGSAFF. Written as DNA, the CDR3 is TGTGCCAGCAGTTTTCGGGGGTCGGCTTTCTTT.